This T cell receptor beta chain was recovered during a study of molecular identifiers for immune sequencing clone quantification. By proportion, this clonotype is medium-sized. Its cognate antigen is unknown. Germline V lookup: CDR1 MNHEY, CDR2 SVGAGI. This CDR3 has 15 amino acids. With V trimmed by 2 bases and J by 3 bases, 7 bases remained unmatched. Regarding the study as a whole: Clone sizes could be underestimated for highly expanded clones when identical TCR molecules share a barcode. Among effectors, clones above 20 RNA copies held over 97% of molecules; among naive cells, under 1%. One cell's worth of spiked Jurkat TCR RNA was reportedly detectable among approximately 980,000 naive cells.

TCRdb independently ran MiXCR on the PCR reads; one entry per CDR3 protein. The sample yields some 10,000 distinct CDR3 sequences, approximately 19% seen once. The sequencing sample was made of naive CD8+ T cells from blood, with Jurkat cell RNA spiked in. Sample subset: FACS-sorted CD8+CD4-CCR7+CD45RA+ naive T cells. The chain is built from TRBV6-5 and TRBJ2-7; TRBD2 agrees at 7 bases. The source of this sequence is a human donor in good health. Some libraries in this study had Jurkat cell RNA spiked in. The CDR3 sequence: CASSYVAGEFYEQYF. The CDR3 nucleotides are TGTGCCAGCAGTTACGTCGCGGGAGAATTCTACGAGCAGTACTTC.